This TCR beta chain is drawn from a study of shared clonotypes between healthy human individuals. Study information: CD8 memory received one plate per donor, CD8 naive two, CD4 memory three and CD4 naive three.

The CDR3 is 15 residues long. Germline-derived CDR1 and CDR2 are SGHNT and YYREEE (reference sequence). V trimming: 4 bases; J trimming: 7 bases; junction bases outside the gene matches: 11. As to this clone: Its specificity is unknown.

Overall study results and limits: Sampling involved blood alone; tissue repertoires likely differ.

The input for sorted-subset replicate PCRs was 200 ng DNA, some 30,000 T cell genomes. Sequencing used immunoSEQ multiplex PCR; TCRdb keeps in-frame clones, though not all of them. The sample consists of around 750,000 clones, around two thirds of them appearing once. This chain uses TRBV5-4 with TRBJ2-7, with 10 bases identical to TRBD2. The specimen sequenced was memory CD4+ T cells sorted from blood. Subset denoted: CD45RA-negative fraction. The receptor's source is a woman aged 25 to 39 in good health. CDR3 protein: CASSPSGSPWGEQYF. The CDR3 bases are TGTGCCAGCAGCCCTAGCGGGAGCCCGTGGGGGGAGCAGTACTTC.